The table lists the clone carrying this T cell receptor (beta chain) with a few counts. The data were taken from a study of identical twins. This CDR3 is built from 12 residues. The germline V gene encodes CDR1 MNHEY and CDR2 SVGEGT. The germline V and J ends were trimmed by 2 bases and 3 bases, with 4 bases remaining between them. Each CDR3 protein is one row after TCRdb ran MiXCR on the 5' RACE reads. The table records fewer than 900,000 distinct CDR3 sequences, about 18% of them present only once. The sample was also reused in another study, on T cells expressing NK-cell markers. That source reports: Within the sequenced cohort of eight donors, seven exhibited HCMV seropositivity and one was seronegative.

The sequence derives from a woman aged 18-29 years in good health. J is TRBJ1-2 and V is TRBV6-2 or TRBV6-3; no firm D call. Sequenced sample: PBMCs. Written as DNA, the CDR3 is TGTGCCAGCAGTTACGGAGACTATGGCTACACCTTC. The encoded protein is CASSYGDYGYTF.